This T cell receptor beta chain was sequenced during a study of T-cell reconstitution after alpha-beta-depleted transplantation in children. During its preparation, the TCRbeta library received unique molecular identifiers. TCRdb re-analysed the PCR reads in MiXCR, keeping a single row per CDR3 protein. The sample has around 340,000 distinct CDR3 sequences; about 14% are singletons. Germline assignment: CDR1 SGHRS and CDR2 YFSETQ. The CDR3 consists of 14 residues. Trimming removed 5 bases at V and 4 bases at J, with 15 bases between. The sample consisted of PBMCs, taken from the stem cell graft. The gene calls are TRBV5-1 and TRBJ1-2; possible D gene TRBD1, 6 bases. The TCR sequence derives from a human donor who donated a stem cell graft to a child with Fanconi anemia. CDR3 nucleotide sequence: TGCGCCAGCAGAAAGGACAGCGCGCTCTATGGCTACACCTTC. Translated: CASRKDSALYGYTF. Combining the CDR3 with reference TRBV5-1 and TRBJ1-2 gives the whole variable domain KAGVTQTPRYLIKTRGQQVTLSCSPISGHRSVSWYQQTPGQGLQFLFEYFSETQRNKGNFPGRFSGRQFSNSRSEMNVSTLELGDSALYLCASRKDSALYGYTFGSGTRLTVV.